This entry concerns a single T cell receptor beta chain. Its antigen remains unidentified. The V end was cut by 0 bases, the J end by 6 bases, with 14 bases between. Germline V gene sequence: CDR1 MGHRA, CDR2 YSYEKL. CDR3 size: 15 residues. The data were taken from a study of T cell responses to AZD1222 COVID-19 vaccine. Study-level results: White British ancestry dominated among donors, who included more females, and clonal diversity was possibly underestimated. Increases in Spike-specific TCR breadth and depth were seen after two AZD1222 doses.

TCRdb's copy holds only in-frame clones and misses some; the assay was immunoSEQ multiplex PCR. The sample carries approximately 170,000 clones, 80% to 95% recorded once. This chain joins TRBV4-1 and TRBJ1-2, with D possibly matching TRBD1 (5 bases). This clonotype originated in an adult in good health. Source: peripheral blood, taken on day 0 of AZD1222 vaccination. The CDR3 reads CASSQDVGAQHGYTF. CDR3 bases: TGCGCCAGCAGCCAAGATGTAGGGGCCCAGCATGGCTACACCTTC.